A selection of T cell receptor beta chains follows, all from one sample in a study of post-analysis software for immune sequencing data. MiXCR, applied by TCRdb to the PCR reads, yields one record per CDR3 protein. Of around 700,000 distinct CDR3 sequences detected, 59% appear once; the ten largest clones hold approximately 10%. The sequencing input was blood. The receptors shown here come from a girl aged 2 to 10 with multiple sclerosis. Both conserved end residues are part of each CDR3. A D gene is named only where the DNA matches it firmly. The size field is filled for only some rows; it gives once, few, many or a size class.

v_gene: TRBV19
abundance: -
j_gene: TRBJ2-6
d_gene: -
CDR3nt: TGTGCCAGTAGTGTGGGCGGGTCAATCTCTGGGGCCAACGTCCTGACTTTC
CDR3aa: CASSVGGSISGANVLTF

v_gene: TRBV12-3/TRBV12-4
abundance: -
j_gene: TRBJ2-7
d_gene: -
CDR3nt: TGTGCCAGCAGTCCTGGAGCAGTATACGAGCAGTACTTC
CDR3aa: CASSPGAVYEQYF

v_gene: TRBV7-3
abundance: -
j_gene: TRBJ2-1
d_gene: -
CDR3nt: TGTGCCAGCAGCCTTAGAGGGGACCCGTACAATGAGCAGTTCTTC
CDR3aa: CASSLRGDPYNEQFF

v_gene: TRBV6-1
abundance: -
j_gene: TRBJ2-7
d_gene: TRBD1
CDR3nt: TGTGCCAGCAGGCATCCAGGGGGTAACCCCTACGAGCAGTACTTC
CDR3aa: CASRHPGGNPYEQYF

v_gene: TRBV12-3/TRBV12-4
abundance: -
j_gene: TRBJ2-3
d_gene: -
CDR3nt: TGTGCCAGCAGCCCGGACCATGATACGCAGTATTTT
CDR3aa: CASSPDHDTQYF

v_gene: TRBV5-1
abundance: -
j_gene: TRBJ2-3
d_gene: TRBD2
CDR3nt: TGCGCCAGCAGCGCCGGGACTAGTGACACAGATACGCAGTATTTT
CDR3aa: CASSAGTSDTDTQYF

v_gene: TRBV20-1
abundance: -
j_gene: TRBJ2-5
d_gene: TRBD2
CDR3nt: TGCAGTGCTAGCTTAGCGGGGCTGGAGACCCAGTACTTC
CDR3aa: CSASLAGLETQYF

v_gene: TRBV12-3/TRBV12-4
abundance: -
j_gene: TRBJ2-1
d_gene: -
CDR3nt: -
CDR3aa: CASSFFGAGGNEQFF

v_gene: TRBV20-1
abundance: few
j_gene: TRBJ2-5
d_gene: TRBD1
CDR3nt: TGCAGTGCCCGAAGACGGACAGGTCAAGAGACCCAGTACTTC
CDR3aa: CSARRRTGQETQYF

v_gene: TRBV30
abundance: -
j_gene: TRBJ2-3
d_gene: -
CDR3nt: TGTGCCTGGACTACCACAGATACGCAGTATTTT
CDR3aa: CAWTTTDTQYF

v_gene: TRBV6-4
abundance: -
j_gene: TRBJ1-1
d_gene: TRBD1
CDR3nt: TGTGCCAGCAGGAAGGACAGGGCTGGAGACACTGAAGCTTTCTTT
CDR3aa: CASRKDRAGDTEAFF

v_gene: TRBV12-3/TRBV12-4
abundance: -
j_gene: TRBJ2-1
d_gene: TRBD2
CDR3nt: TGTGCCAGCAGACCTCCGGGACTAGCGGGATTTAATGAGCAGTTCTTC
CDR3aa: CASRPPGLAGFNEQFF

v_gene: TRBV7-9
abundance: -
j_gene: TRBJ2-3
d_gene: -
CDR3nt: TGTGCCAGCAGCTCCCCCCTTGCGGGATCCACAGATACGCAGTATTTT
CDR3aa: CASSSPLAGSTDTQYF

v_gene: TRBV7-2
abundance: -
j_gene: TRBJ1-2
d_gene: TRBD1
CDR3nt: TGTGCCAGCAGCCCAATACGGACAGGGAATGTGAAGGCCTCCTATGGCTACACCTTC
CDR3aa: CASSPIRTGNVKASYGYTF

v_gene: TRBV10-3
abundance: -
j_gene: TRBJ2-5
d_gene: TRBD1
CDR3nt: TGTGCCATCGGTCCCAGGACAGGGACCTCCCAAGAGACCCAGTACTTC
CDR3aa: CAIGPRTGTSQETQYF

v_gene: TRBV6-6
abundance: -
j_gene: TRBJ1-2
d_gene: -
CDR3nt: TGTGCCAGCAGTACGGTCGCAGGGTTGAGCTACACCTTC
CDR3aa: CASSTVAGLSYTF

v_gene: TRBV6-2/TRBV6-3
abundance: once
j_gene: TRBJ2-7
d_gene: TRBD1
CDR3nt: TGTGCCGCCACCCCGGGACAGGGTTCCTACGAGCAGTACTTC
CDR3aa: CAATPGQGSYEQYF

v_gene: TRBV9
abundance: -
j_gene: TRBJ2-1
d_gene: -
CDR3nt: TGTGCCAGTAGCGTAGGACAGCTGACCTACAATGAGCAGTTCTTC
CDR3aa: CASSVGQLTYNEQFF

v_gene: TRBV12-3/TRBV12-4
abundance: few
j_gene: TRBJ1-4
d_gene: -
CDR3nt: TGTGCCAGTCGAGGGGGAGCTAATGAAAAACTGTTTTTT
CDR3aa: CASRGGANEKLFF

v_gene: TRBV20-1
abundance: -
j_gene: TRBJ2-3
d_gene: -
CDR3nt: TGCAGTGCTAGAGCCCCTGCAGGGTCAGATACGCAGTATTTT
CDR3aa: CSARAPAGSDTQYF

v_gene: TRBV6-5
abundance: once
j_gene: TRBJ1-2
d_gene: -
CDR3nt: TGTGCCAGCAGAGACGCCAGTTCTAACTATGGCTACACCTTC
CDR3aa: CASRDASSNYGYTF

v_gene: TRBV7-3
abundance: once
j_gene: TRBJ2-3
d_gene: TRBD2
CDR3nt: TGTGCCAGTAGCGGGAGGGACGCAGATACGCAGTATTTT
CDR3aa: CASSGRDADTQYF

v_gene: TRBV12-3/TRBV12-4
abundance: -
j_gene: TRBJ2-1
d_gene: -
CDR3nt: TGTGCCAGCAGTTTAGGCAGGCACCCCTACAATGAGCAGTTCTTC
CDR3aa: CASSLGRHPYNEQFF

v_gene: TRBV19
abundance: few
j_gene: TRBJ2-7
d_gene: TRBD1
CDR3nt: TGTGCCAGTAGATCGGACAGGGGCCACGAGCAGTACTTC
CDR3aa: CASRSDRGHEQYF

v_gene: TRBV15
abundance: few
j_gene: TRBJ1-5
d_gene: TRBD1
CDR3nt: TGTGCCACCAGCAGAGATAGGGGGACAGGTCAGCCCCAGCATTTT
CDR3aa: CATSRDRGTGQPQHF

v_gene: TRBV6-6
abundance: -
j_gene: TRBJ2-4
d_gene: TRBD2
CDR3nt: TGTGCCAGCAGGGCAGGCGGGGGGACCATTCAGTACTTC
CDR3aa: CASRAGGGTIQYF

v_gene: TRBV12-3/TRBV12-4
abundance: -
j_gene: TRBJ1-2
d_gene: -
CDR3nt: TGTGCCAGCAGTCCCCTTGGAGGGGGGTTGAGTGGCTACACCTTC
CDR3aa: CASSPLGGGLSGYTF

v_gene: TRBV20-1
abundance: few
j_gene: TRBJ1-2
d_gene: TRBD1
CDR3nt: TGCAGTGCCAGAGTAGTAAGCGGGACAGCCTATGGCTACACCTTC
CDR3aa: CSARVVSGTAYGYTF

v_gene: TRBV20-1
abundance: -
j_gene: TRBJ1-1
d_gene: -
CDR3nt: TGCAGTGCTAGAGGGGCAGGTGGGGAAACTGAAGCTTTCTTT
CDR3aa: CSARGAGGETEAFF

v_gene: TRBV4-1
abundance: -
j_gene: TRBJ2-1
d_gene: -
CDR3nt: TGCGCCAGCAGCCAAGAGGGGGGGGCCAATGAGCAGTTCTTC
CDR3aa: CASSQEGGANEQFF

v_gene: TRBV10-3
abundance: -
j_gene: TRBJ2-7
d_gene: TRBD1
CDR3nt: TGTGCCATCAGTGAAAGTAGGGGACAGGGCATCTACGAGCAGTACTTC
CDR3aa: CAISESRGQGIYEQYF